What follows are 3 T cell receptor beta chains derived from one specimen sequenced in a study of patients and donors after allogeneic stem cell transplantation. From the RT-PCR reads, TCRdb called clonotypes with MiXCR, one entry per CDR3 protein. The sample carries tens of thousands of distinct CDR3 sequences, roughly a third recorded once. The sequenced sample consisted of blood, either unsorted or a sorted T cell fraction (not recorded which). The receptors here all came from a human donor who was either an allogeneic HSCT recipient or a stem cell or donor lymphocyte infusion donor (not recorded which). It is not recorded whose cells these are; they may come from a transplant donor.

This rearrangement joins TRBV7-2 to TRBJ1-1; TRBD1 might be the D (5 bases). The CDR3 has 15 amino acids. The V and J ends lost 5 bases and 4 bases respectively, with 17 bases between them. The germline V gene has CDR1 SGHTA and CDR2 FQGNSA. This chain's CDR3 is CASSTQAGGFTEAFF. The DNA for the CDR3 is TGTGCCAGCAGCACCCAGGCCGGGGGGTTCACTGAAGCTTTCTTT.

This clonotype was counted a few times. This rearrangement joins TRBV12-3 or TRBV12-4 to TRBJ1-6; 7 nucleotides align to TRBD1. With 4 bases clipped from V and 14 bases from J, the junction kept 14 bases outside the gene matches. There are 15 residues in the CDR3. For the CDR3, the DNA is TGTGCCAGCAGTTCCCCCGGACAGGACCTTCATGCCCTCCACTTT. Its protein is CASSSPGQDLHALHF.

The V call is TRBV11-2, the J call TRBJ2-1, with TRBD2 matching over 14 bases. CDR3 length equals 16 residues. V trimming: 2 bases; J trimming: 7 bases; junction bases outside the gene matches: 4. Germline V gives CDR1 SGHAT, CDR2 FQNNGV. CDR3 nucleotide sequence: TGTGCCAGCAGCTTAACGACTAGCGGGGGGGCGAATGAGCAGTTCTTC. It codes for CASSLTTSGGANEQFF. Complete variable domain (other parts from reference TRBV11-2 and TRBJ2-1): EAGVAQSPRYKIIEKRQSVAFWCNPISGHATLYWYQQILGQGPKLLIQFQNNGVVDDSQLPKDRFSAERLKGVDSTLKIQPAKLEDSAVYLCASSLTTSGGANEQFFGPGTRLTVL.